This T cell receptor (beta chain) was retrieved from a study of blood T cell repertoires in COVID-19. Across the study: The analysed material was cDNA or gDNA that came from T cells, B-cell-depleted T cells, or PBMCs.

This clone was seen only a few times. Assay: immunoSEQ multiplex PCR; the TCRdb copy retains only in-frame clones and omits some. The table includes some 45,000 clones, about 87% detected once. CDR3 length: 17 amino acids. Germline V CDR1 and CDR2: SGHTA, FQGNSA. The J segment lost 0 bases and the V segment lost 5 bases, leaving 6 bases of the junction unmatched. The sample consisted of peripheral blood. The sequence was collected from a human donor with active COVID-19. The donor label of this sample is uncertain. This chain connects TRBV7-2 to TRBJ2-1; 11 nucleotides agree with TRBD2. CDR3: CASSQSLAGASYNEQFF. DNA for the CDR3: TGTGCCAGCAGCCAATCACTAGCGGGGGCCTCCTACAATGAGCAGTTCTTC.